One and the same sample provided the 8 T cell receptor beta chains below, sequenced in a study of CD8 T cells in acute hepatitis C reinfection (dated by TCRdb to about 2021). In light of the paper, this sample's time point label describes: naive CD8 control sorted from an acute-time-point sample. The receptor library was made with the immunoSEQ multiplex PCR assay. What TCRdb holds here is the immuneACCESS table cut down to in-frame rearrangements. Part of the clones is not present; checked against another copy, under half of the missing clones reflect an unresolved V gene, and the others are unexplained. The sample profile shows about 38,000 clones; about 86% of them were found once. The ten largest clones represent roughly 0.46% of the sample. The specimen was naive CD8+ T cells from PBMCs. Sample cell subset or site, as interpreted from the label and publication: sorted total naive CD45RO-negative CD8+ T cells. These receptors all come from a man aged 25-45 years with chronic hepatitis C.

The chain combines TRBV6-1 with TRBJ2-1; the D gene could be TRBD1 or TRBD2 (6 bases each). This CDR3 region has 15 residues. Germline loops: CDR1 MNHNS, CDR2 SASEGT. V lost 6 bases and J 2 bases, leaving 14 bases between the germline ends. The CDR3 nucleotides are TGTGCCAGCAGCCCCAGGGGAGGCACCTACAATGAGCAGTTCTTC. Residues: CASSPRGGTYNEQFF.

This clone was counted a single time. The chain links TRBV5-1 to TRBJ1-1; perhaps TRBD1 as D (5 bases). Between the trimmed V and J ends, which lost 4 bases and 2 bases, there was a span of 9 bases. CDR1 and CDR2 (germline): SGHRS, YFSETQ. The CDR3 spans 13 residues. CDR3 residues: CASSPGGNTEAFF. Here the CDR3 DNA reads TGCGCCAGCAGCCCCGGGGGAAACACTGAAGCTTTCTTT. The entire variable domain, with the rest obtained from reference TRBV5-1 and TRBJ1-1, is as follows: KAGVTQTPRYLIKTRGQQVTLSCSPISGHRSVSWYQQTPGQGLQFLFEYFSETQRNKGNFPGRFSGRQFSNSRSEMNVSTLELGDSALYLCASSPGGNTEAFFGQGTRLTVV.

V is TRBV4-1 and J is TRBJ2-3; D is unresolved. This CDR3 has 17 amino acids. The germline V gene encodes CDR1 MGHRA and CDR2 YSYEKL. The germline V and J ends were trimmed by 0 bases and 0 bases, with 13 bases remaining between them. The CDR3 region is CASSQDSSATSTDTQYF. Written as DNA, the CDR3 is TGCGCCAGCAGCCAAGATTCGAGCGCCACGAGCACAGATACGCAGTATTTT.

This clone was observed a single time. The chain carries TRBV9 and TRBJ2-2; D unresolved. The CDR3 is 14 amino acids. Germline V CDR1 and CDR2: SGDLS, YYNGEE. V lost 0 bases and J 2 bases, leaving 5 bases between the germline ends. The CDR3 DNA is TGTGCCAGCAGCGTAGGGCCCAACACCGGGGAGCTGTTTTTT. The encoded protein is CASSVGPNTGELFF.

V is TRBV30 and J is TRBJ1-1; D remains unclear. The CDR3 is made up of 13 amino acids. Germline CDR1 and CDR2: GTSNPN and SVGIG (reference sequence). V dropped 0 bases and J dropped 1 base, with 6 bases sitting between them. The CDR3 loop reads CAWSVVENTEAFF. CDR3 nucleotides: TGTGCCTGGAGTGTCGTGGAGAACACTGAAGCTTTCTTT.

The table lists this clone with a few counts. V and J are TRBV10-3 and TRBJ1-5; D gene uncertain. With 2 bases removed from V and 0 bases from J, the gap between germline ends came to 8 bases. In germline, CDR1 is ENHRY, CDR2 SYGVKD. This CDR3 is 15 amino acids long. The CDR3 loop is CAISEGRNSNQPQHF. For the CDR3, the DNA is TGTGCCATCAGTGAGGGCAGGAATAGCAATCAGCCCCAGCATTTT.

The rearrangement joins TRBV29-1 to TRBJ1-2; D uncertain. Per the germline V gene, CDR1 is SQVTM and CDR2 is ANQGSEA. V was pared by 6 bases and J by 5 bases, with 13 bases between. The CDR3 spans 12 residues. CDR3 bases: TGCAGCGTACGGACGGTGGAATATGGCTACACCTTC. Translating gives CSVRTVEYGYTF.

This chain joins TRBV4-3 and TRBJ2-4; 8 bases align to TRBD1. This CDR3 has 17 amino acids. Per the germline V gene, CDR1 is LGHNA and CDR2 is YSLEER. V trimming: 1 base; J trimming: 5 bases; junction bases outside the gene matches: 10. DNA for the CDR3: TGCGCCAGCAGCCAAGGGCTTGGACAGGGCGGGCAAAACATTCAGTACTTC. This gives the protein CASSQGLGQGGQNIQYF.